This TCR beta chain came from a study of T cells in localized non-small cell lung cancer (dated by TCRdb to about 2020). Study-wide context: The study examined T cell repertoires in 200 to 250 patients with early-stage NSCLC and compared tumors with uninvolved tumor-adjacent lungs. The mean age of the NSCLC patients was about 67 years, with 130 or so men and 85 to 110 women. All 240 or so NSCLC patients in the cohort were treatment-naive and had localized lung tumors that were resected. The investigation overall reported the following: Uninvolved tumor-adjacent lung showed the highest T cell clonality, higher than tumor, which suggests more focused antigenic responses in the adjacent lung. A median of around 50 of the top 100 tumor clones turned up in the paired uninvolved adjacent lung, and some 28 of those clones also ranked among the top 100 of that same adjacent lung. Because the study design was exploratory, TCR variables were selected using unadjusted p-values without false-discovery rate correction. Longer overall survival was associated with higher blood T cell density, whereas shorter survival was associated with higher adjacent-lung clonality. Because multi-region tumor sequencing was not done, intratumor heterogeneity could not be ruled out.

At diagnosis, peripheral blood, uninvolved tumor-adjacent lung and tumor were collected and were preserved as a mix of fresh-frozen and FFPE material. For TCR repertoire profiling, blood samples were analyzed in the form of peripheral blood mononuclear cells. The immunoSEQ Assay was used to sequence TCR beta CDR3 regions from DNA. As for how the authors treated the data: To compute T cell density, TCR beta template counts were normalized to usable DNA, which was estimated by amplifying housekeeping genes. Richness was estimated using the preseqR package, with extrapolation to 400,000 templates for PBMC samples and to 120,000 templates for tissue samples. Clonality was calculated as one minus Pielou's evenness. Differential abundance testing on productive amino-acid clonotypes, with a minimum total count of 5 and an alpha of 0.1, was used to identify tissue-enriched TCRs. The Jaccard Index and the Morisita Overlap Index were used to measure how much the repertoires overlapped between compartments. GLIPH clustered TCR beta CDR3s with public tetramer-defined viral CDR3s; viral motifs required at least three viral sequences plus V-gene enrichment. As stored in TCRdb, this immuneACCESS dataset retains in-frame rearrangements with V and J assigned. A fraction of the clones does not appear; measured against another copy, unresolved V genes explain less than half of the discrepancy, and the remainder lacks a known reason. V, J and clone size are taken as reported in that table, and D and trimming were inferred from the DNA itself. The sample contains about 21,000 clones, 70% to 90% of them found a single time. Of the sample, around 8% is held by the ten largest clones.

Concerning this clone itself: Its target antigen remains unknown. Base quality data are lacking; no much larger clone is found one base away.

This specimen was peripheral blood, taken before any cancer treatment. The TCR was taken from a man aged 35-75 years with stage I lung adenocarcinoma.

The nucleotide sequence reads as follows: TGTGCCAGCAGCCCGAAAGGGGAGGGACCGAACACTGAAGCTTTCTTT. Translated, it reads CASSPKGEGPNTEAFF. The rearranged chain carries TRBV14 and TRBJ1-1; perhaps TRBD1 is the D gene, with 5 bases matching. The CDR3 numbers 16 residues from cysteine through phenylalanine. Only the CDR3 DNA stays, 48 bases, in frame from base 1. Trimming removed 4 bases from V and 1 base from J, leaving 16 bases between the germline ends. CDR1 SGHDN and CDR2 FVKESK were looked up in the germline V gene.